This T cell receptor (beta chain) was retrieved from a study of tumor-infiltrating lymphocytes in oesophageal squamous cell carcinoma. TCRdb fed the PCR reads into MiXCR, producing one record per CDR3 protein. The repertoire holds fewer than 25,000 distinct CDR3 sequences, with approximately 34% as singletons. Germline CDR1 and CDR2: SGHVS and FNYEAQ. The CDR3 has 15 amino acids. The chain employs TRBV7-6 and TRBJ2-1; 8 bases line up with TRBD1. The J call may be mistaken, given a closer DNA end match to TRBJ2-7. The TCR sequence derives from a female donor with esophageal squamous cell carcinoma. The sequenced sample was esophageal tumor tissue. The CDR3 nucleotides are TGTGCCAGCAGCTTAGCGCAGGGGGCTGAGGGAGAGCAGTACTTC. Protein product: CASSLAQGAEGEQYF.